This entry describes one T cell receptor (beta chain). Its specificity is unknown. Deletions cut 2 bases from V and 4 bases from J, with 14 bases between. The CDR3 sequence is 15 residues long. This entry is derived from a study of CD8 T cells in Susac syndrome. TCR beta sequencing was performed on blood CD8+ and CD4+ T cells. Random hexamers were used to reverse transcribe roughly 0.45 to 1 ug of RNA. TCRdb reprocessed the immunoSEQ multiplex PCR reads via MiXCR and lists one record per CDR3 protein. The table has over 140,000 distinct CDR3 sequences, roughly 94% seen once; the top ten hold approximately 0.13%. Study results and caveats: Individuals included in the TCR sequencing and HLA analysis were acknowledged by the study to be relatively few in number.

The sample consisted of CD4+ T cells from PBMCs. This chain connects TRBV12-3 or TRBV12-4 to TRBJ1-1; D may be TRBD1 (5 bases). The TCR was taken from a human donor with Susac syndrome. CDR3 region: CASSLIPGRGTEAFF. Here the CDR3 DNA reads TGTGCCAGCAGTTTAATTCCAGGGAGAGGCACTGAAGCTTTCTTT.